This TCR beta chain was sequenced during a study of Ad26.COV2.S vaccination and SARS-CoV-2 variants. TCRdb's table, derived via immunoSEQ multiplex PCR, lists solely in-frame clones and lacks some. The table has roughly 140,000 clones, roughly 88% seen once. Worth noting for this clone: One junction end does not reproduce the germline sequence, and a read error may be involved.

The CDR3 totals 12 residues. Germline values: CDR1 SGHDT, CDR2 YYEEEE. This specimen consisted of peripheral blood, obtained after recovery from COVID-19. V is TRBV5-6 and J is TRBJ1-1; 9 nucleotides match TRBD1. The clonotype was recovered from a human donor who had recovered from COVID-19. This CDR3 reads CASSFKRTGARF. In DNA form, the CDR3 reads TGTGCCAGCAGCTTTAAGCGGACAGGGGCCCGATTC.